The 15 T cell receptor beta chains reported below all come from one sample, sequenced in a study of shared clonotypes between healthy human individuals. Generated by immunoSEQ multiplex PCR, the TCRdb table keeps only in-frame clones and is missing some. The sample includes some 1 million clones, roughly 75% of them seen just once. The sample was memory CD4+ T cells sorted from blood. Subset indicated: CD45RA-negative fraction. These receptors were collected from a man between 18 and 35 years old in good health.

J is TRBJ2-5 and V is TRBV28, with 8 bases aligning to TRBD1. The V and J ends lost 7 bases and 0 bases, in that order; junction bases with no gene match: 16. Germline assignment: CDR1 MDHEN and CDR2 SYDVKM. The length of the CDR3 is 18 residues. The CDR3 sequence is CASNGQGTPGGYQETQYF. In DNA, the CDR3 is TGTGCCAGCAACGGACAGGGAACACCAGGGGGGTACCAAGAGACCCAGTACTTC.

The chain combines TRBV19 with TRBJ2-7; 13 bases agree with TRBD2. Losses at the gene ends were 4 bases for V and 0 bases for J; bases not matched to a gene: 6. CDR1 and CDR2 (germline): LNHDA, SQIVND (reference sequence). The CDR3 extends over 17 amino acids. CDR3 sequence (DNA): TGTGCCAGTAGTAAAACCGGGACTAGCGGGAACTCCTACGAGCAGTACTTC. It is translated as CASSKTGTSGNSYEQYF. Based on the CDR3 plus reference TRBV19 and TRBJ2-7, the full variable domain is DGGITQSPKYLFRKEGQNVTLSCEQNLNHDAMYWYRQDPGQGLRLIYYSQIVNDFQKGDIAEGYSVSREKKESFPLTVTSAQKNPTAFYLCASSKTGTSGNSYEQYFGPGTRLTVT.

Points on this clone: This CDR3 is also generated by other DNA sequences in the sample. The rearrangement uses TRBV25-1 and TRBJ2-2; TRBD1 matches 7 bases. The V segment lost 4 bases and the J segment 4 bases; nucleotides outside the gene matches: 3. The germline CDR1 and CDR2 sequences are MGHDK and SYGVNS. The CDR3 consists of 14 residues. The CDR3 loop reads CASSGQGPTGELFF. Here the CDR3 DNA reads TGTGCCAGCAGTGGACAGGGACCCACCGGGGAGCTGTTTTTT.

This clone was found a few times. This chain connects TRBV4-1 to TRBJ1-6, with D perhaps TRBD1 (6 bases). Trimming cost V 2 bases and J 8 bases, with 13 bases left between them. Germline V CDR1 and CDR2: MGHRA, YSYEKL. This CDR3 is 15 amino acids long. This CDR3 is CASSQKGVRDSPLHF. For the CDR3, the DNA is TGCGCCAGCAGCCAAAAGGGGGTTCGAGATTCACCCCTCCACTTT.

This chain joins TRBV4-3 and TRBJ2-2; D is unclear. This CDR3 contains 14 residues. V lost 1 base and J 3 bases, leaving 6 bases between the germline ends. Germline V lookup: CDR1 LGHNA, CDR2 YSLEER. The CDR3 nucleotides read TGCGCCAGCAGCCAAGTGTCAGACACCGGGGAGCTGTTTTTT. The encoded protein is CASSQVSDTGELFF.

This clone was seen only a few times. The J gene is TRBJ1-5, the V gene TRBV30; D gene ambiguous. This CDR3 has 13 residues. The germline V gene has CDR1 GTSNPN and CDR2 SVGIG (reference sequence). Trimming shortened V by 1 base and J by 10 bases, and 14 bases separated the two germline ends. The CDR3, as DNA: TGTGCCTGGAGTGCAGTGAGTCGACAACCCCAGCATTTT. This sequence encodes CAWSAVSRQPQHF.

The CDR3, as DNA: TGTGCCAGCAGCAGAGGCCTGCCGACCTACGAGCAGTACTTC. Translation: CASSRGLPTYEQYF. The chain is built from TRBV7-9 and TRBJ2-7; D gene unclear. The CDR3 sequence is 14 residues long. Looked up from germline, CDR1 is SEHNR and CDR2 is FQNEAQ (reference sequence). V lost 5 bases, J lost 2 bases, and 13 bases lay in between.

V and J are TRBV28 and TRBJ2-7, with 12 bases matching TRBD1. CDR1 is MDHEN, CDR2 SYDVKM, per germline. The CDR3 extends over 16 amino acids. With V trimmed by 7 bases and J by 6 bases, 13 bases remained unmatched. The CDR3 sequence is CASKSGAGQGAGEQYF. Written as DNA, the CDR3 is TGTGCCAGCAAATCGGGGGCGGGACAGGGGGCCGGCGAGCAGTACTTC.

The genes are TRBV9 and TRBJ2-4; tentatively, D is TRBD1 or TRBD2 (5 bases each). The CDR3 is made up of 15 amino acids. CDR1 is SGDLS and CDR2 is YYNGEE in the germline V gene. Between the trimmed V and J ends, which lost 5 bases and 0 bases, there was a span of 12 bases. The CDR3 loop is CASSPGTAAKNIQYF. Written as DNA, the CDR3 is TGTGCCAGCAGTCCTGGGACGGCAGCCAAAAACATTCAGTACTTC.

At least ten counts were recorded for this clone. Additional DNA sequences in this sample encode the identical CDR3. This chain joins TRBV30 and TRBJ2-1, with D perhaps TRBD2 (5 bases). The CDR3 length is 15 residues. The ends were cut back, 3 bases at V and 1 base at J, with 13 bases in the middle. CDR1 GTSNPN and CDR2 SVGIG come from the germline V gene (reference sequence). The CDR3 loop is CAWSGGQGSYNEQFF. The CDR3 nucleotides are TGTGCCTGGAGCGGAGGTCAAGGGTCCTACAATGAGCAGTTCTTC. The whole variable domain, filled in from reference TRBV30 and TRBJ2-1, reads SQTIHQWPATLVQPVGSPLSLECTVEGTSNPNLYWYRQAAGRGLQLLFYSVGIGQISSEVPQNLSASRPQDRQFILSSKKLLLSDSGFYLCAWSGGQGSYNEQFFGPGTRLTVL.

This chain links TRBV5-1 with TRBJ2-3; 7 bases align to TRBD2. The CDR3 spans 15 residues. V gave up 7 bases and J gave up 4 bases; unmatched junction bases: 12. Germline loops: CDR1 SGHRS, CDR2 YFSETQ. CDR3 DNA sequence: TGCGCCAGCTCTTTAAGTGGCGGGAGCTCAGATACGCAGTATTTT. Protein product: CASSLSGGSSDTQYF.

The chain recombines TRBV5-4 with TRBJ2-3; possibly TRBD2 for D (6 bases). V dropped 0 bases and J dropped 1 base, with 15 bases sitting between them. There are 17 residues in the CDR3. Per germline, CDR1 SGHNT and CDR2 YYREEE (reference sequence). The CDR3 DNA sequence: TGTGCCAGCAGCTTGGGCGGGGCCTCCCGTGGCACAGATACGCAGTATTTT. It translates to CASSLGGASRGTDTQYF.

The chain uses TRBV9 and TRBJ1-2; perhaps TRBD1 as D (5 bases). CDR1 is SGDLS, CDR2 YYNGEE, per germline. V was shortened by 4 bases and J by 4 bases, with 17 bases between the two germline ends. The CDR3 runs 15 residues. The CDR3 spells CASSFDAGESYGYTF. Written as DNA, the CDR3 is TGTGCCAGCAGCTTTGATGCGGGGGAATCCTATGGCTACACCTTC.

Note on this clone: The sample contains more than one DNA sequence encoding this CDR3. The chain recombines TRBV11-2 with TRBJ2-7; D is possibly TRBD1 (6 bases). Germline V gives CDR1 SGHAT, CDR2 FQNNGV. V gave up 3 bases and J gave up 0 bases, with 9 bases separating them. The CDR3 extends over 14 amino acids. CDR3 coding DNA: TGTGCCAGCAGCTTCGCAGGGGCCTCCTACGAGCAGTACTTC. Amino acids: CASSFAGASYEQYF.

The gene calls are TRBV5-1 and TRBJ2-7, with 8 positions matching TRBD1. The J segment lost 2 bases and the V segment lost 2 bases, leaving 15 bases of the junction unmatched. CDR1 and CDR2 from the germline V gene are SGHRS and YFSETQ. This CDR3 has 18 residues. CDR3 sequence (DNA): TGCGCCAGCAGCTTATTGGGTTGGACCGGGACAGGCACCTACGAGCAGTACTTC. The encoded protein is CASSLLGWTGTGTYEQYF.